The T cell receptor (beta chain) described here comes from a study of blood T cell repertoires in COVID-19. Study as a whole: Samples came from the United States, Italy and Spain, spanning acute and convalescent COVID-19. T cells, B-cell-depleted T cells, or PBMCs provided the cDNA or gDNA that served as material.

The protocol was immunoSEQ multiplex PCR, while the TCRdb copy is restricted to in-frame clones and leaves out a portion. This sample yields around 230,000 clones, of which around four fifths are seen a single time; about 9% belongs to the top ten. This clone was recorded at least ten times. The germline CDR1 and CDR2 sequences are MNHNS and SASEGT. The CDR3 is made up of 14 amino acids. Trimming took 2 bases from V and 7 from J; bases not matched to a gene: 8. Researchers sorted participants into cohorts using their self-reported clinical history. For recovered donors of Cohort 3, there were two negative PCRs, clearance, or symptom resolution.

The TCR sequence derives from a middle-aged man who had recovered from COVID-19. The specimen sequenced was PBMCs or T cells enriched from blood (not recorded which). The rearrangement uses TRBV6-1 and TRBJ2-7; 7 positions match TRBD1. The CDR3 spells CASSELPGTAEQYF. The CDR3 DNA is TGTGCCAGCAGTGAACTCCCCGGGACAGCAGAGCAGTACTTC.